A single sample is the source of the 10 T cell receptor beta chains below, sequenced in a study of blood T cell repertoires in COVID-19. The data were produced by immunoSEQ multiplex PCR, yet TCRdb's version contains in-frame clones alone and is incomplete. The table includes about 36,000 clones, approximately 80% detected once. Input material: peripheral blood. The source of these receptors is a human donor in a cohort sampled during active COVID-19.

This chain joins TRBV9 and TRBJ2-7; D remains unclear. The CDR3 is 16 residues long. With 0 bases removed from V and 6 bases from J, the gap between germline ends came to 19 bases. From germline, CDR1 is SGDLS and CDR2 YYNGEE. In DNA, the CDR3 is TGTGCCAGCAGCGTAGAAGGCGACTCCCGACCTGCCGAGCAGTACTTC. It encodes CASSVEGDSRPAEQYF.

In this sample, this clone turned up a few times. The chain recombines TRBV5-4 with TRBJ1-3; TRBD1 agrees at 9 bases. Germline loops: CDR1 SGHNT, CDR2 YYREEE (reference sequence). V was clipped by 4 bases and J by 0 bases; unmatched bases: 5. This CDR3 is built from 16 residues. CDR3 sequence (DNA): TGTGCCAGCAGCCGGACAGGGGAGGACTCTGGAAACACCATATATTTT. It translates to CASSRTGEDSGNTIYF.

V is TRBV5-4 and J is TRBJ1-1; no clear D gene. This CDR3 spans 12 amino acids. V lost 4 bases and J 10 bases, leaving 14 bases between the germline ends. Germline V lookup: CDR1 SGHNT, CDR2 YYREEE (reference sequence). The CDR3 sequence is CASSQDSLGAFF. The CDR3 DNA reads TGTGCCAGCAGCCAGGACTCTTTGGGAGCTTTCTTT.

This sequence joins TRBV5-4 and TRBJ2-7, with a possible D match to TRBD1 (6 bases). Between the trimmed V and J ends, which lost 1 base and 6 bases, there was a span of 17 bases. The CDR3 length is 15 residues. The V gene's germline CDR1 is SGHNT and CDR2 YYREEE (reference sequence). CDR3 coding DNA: TGTGCCAGCAGCTTGTATTCTGGCAGGGGATCCGAGCAGTACTTC. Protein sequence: CASSLYSGRGSEQYF. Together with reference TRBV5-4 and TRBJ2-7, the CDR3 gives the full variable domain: ETGVTQSPTHLIKTRGQQVTLRCSSQSGHNTVSWYQQALGQGPQFIFQYYREEENGRGNFPPRFSGLQFPNYSSELNVNALELDDSALYLCASSLYSGRGSEQYFGPGTRLTVT.

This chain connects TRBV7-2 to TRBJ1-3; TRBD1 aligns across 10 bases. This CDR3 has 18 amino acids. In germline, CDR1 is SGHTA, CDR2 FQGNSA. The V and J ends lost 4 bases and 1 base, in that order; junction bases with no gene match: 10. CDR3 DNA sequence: TGTGCCAGCAGCTACACCCGGGACAGGGGTGGTTCTGGAAACACCATATATTTT. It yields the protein CASSYTRDRGGSGNTIYF.

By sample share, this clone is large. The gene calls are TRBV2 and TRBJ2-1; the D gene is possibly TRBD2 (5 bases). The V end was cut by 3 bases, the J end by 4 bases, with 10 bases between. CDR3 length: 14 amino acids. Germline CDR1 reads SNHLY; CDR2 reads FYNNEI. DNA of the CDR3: TGTGCCAGCAGTGAGGAGGCGGTGTACAATGAGCAGTTCTTC. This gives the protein CASSEEAVYNEQFF.

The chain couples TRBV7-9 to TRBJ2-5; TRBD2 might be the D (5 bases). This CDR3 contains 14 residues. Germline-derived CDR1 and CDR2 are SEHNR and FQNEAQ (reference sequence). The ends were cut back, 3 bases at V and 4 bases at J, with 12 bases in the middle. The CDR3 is CASSFPLLGETQYF. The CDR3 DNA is TGTGCCAGCAGCTTTCCCCTACTAGGAGAGACCCAGTACTTC.

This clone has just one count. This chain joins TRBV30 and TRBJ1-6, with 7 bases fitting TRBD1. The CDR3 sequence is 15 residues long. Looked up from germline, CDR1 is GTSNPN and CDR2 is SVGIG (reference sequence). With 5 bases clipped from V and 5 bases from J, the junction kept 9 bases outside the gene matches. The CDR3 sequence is CAWSTSGQNNSPLHF. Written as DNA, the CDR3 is TGTGCCTGGTCTACTTCGGGACAGAATAATTCACCCCTCCACTTT.

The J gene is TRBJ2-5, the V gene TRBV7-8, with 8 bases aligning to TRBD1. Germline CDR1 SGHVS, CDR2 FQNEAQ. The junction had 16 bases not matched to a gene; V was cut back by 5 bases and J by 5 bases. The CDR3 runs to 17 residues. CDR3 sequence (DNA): TGTGCCAGCAGCCCGAGTAGAAGCAGGGGGCCTTGGGAGACCCAGTACTTC. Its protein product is CASSPSRSRGPWETQYF.

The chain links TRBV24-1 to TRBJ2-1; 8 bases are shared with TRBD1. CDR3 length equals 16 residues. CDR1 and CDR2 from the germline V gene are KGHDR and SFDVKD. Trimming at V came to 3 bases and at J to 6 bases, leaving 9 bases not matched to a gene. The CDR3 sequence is CATSDPRTGWGNEQFF. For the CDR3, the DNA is TGTGCCACCAGTGATCCCAGGACAGGGTGGGGCAATGAGCAGTTCTTC.